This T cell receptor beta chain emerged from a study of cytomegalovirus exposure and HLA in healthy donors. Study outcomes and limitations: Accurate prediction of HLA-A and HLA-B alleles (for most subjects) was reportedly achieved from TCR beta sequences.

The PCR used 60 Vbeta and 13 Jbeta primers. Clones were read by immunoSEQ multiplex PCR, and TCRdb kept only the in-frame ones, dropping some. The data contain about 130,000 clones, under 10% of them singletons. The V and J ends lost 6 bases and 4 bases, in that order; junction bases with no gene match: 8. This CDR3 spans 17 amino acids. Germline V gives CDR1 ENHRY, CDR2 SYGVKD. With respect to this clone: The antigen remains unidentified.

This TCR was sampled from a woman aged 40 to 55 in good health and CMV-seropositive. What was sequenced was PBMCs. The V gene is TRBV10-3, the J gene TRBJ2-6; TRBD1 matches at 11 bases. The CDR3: CAIRGGQGAKGANVLTF. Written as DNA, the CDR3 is TGTGCCATCAGGGGTGGACAGGGGGCAAAAGGGGCCAACGTCCTGACTTTC.